The 6 T cell receptor beta chains given below trace back to one sample, sequenced in a study of blood T cells in healthy people across ages. A J-beta primer mix and a sample-barcoded 5' primer were used in a second PCR of about 7 to 12 cycles. TCRdb redid the calling of the 5' RACE reads with MiXCR, one entry per CDR3 protein. The sample has under 1,100,000 distinct CDR3 sequences, approximately 26% seen once. This sample was also put to use in a study of T cells of mothers and their children.

The sequenced sample consisted of blood. These receptor sequences come from a girl aged 2-10 years in good health.

There are a few counts of this clonotype. The CDR3 sequence is CASSLGPNGGATDTQYF. CDR3 DNA sequence: TGTGCCAGCAGCTTAGGACCCAACGGGGGGGCGACAGATACGCAGTATTTT. The chain joins TRBV7-9 to TRBJ2-3, with 8 bases aligning to TRBD2. The CDR3 is made up of 17 amino acids. Germline V gene sequence: CDR1 SEHNR, CDR2 FQNEAQ (reference sequence). J lost 3 bases, V lost 1 base, and 9 bases had no gene match.

Ten or more counts support this clonotype. The V call is TRBV20-1, the J call TRBJ2-5; 9 bases line up with TRBD2. The germline CDR1 and CDR2 sequences are DFQATT and SNEGSKA (reference sequence). V shed 1 base, J shed 4 bases, and the junction held 1 base outside the gene matches. This CDR3 is 13 amino acids long. CDR3 nucleotides: TGCAGTGCTAGAGTTAGCGGGGGAGAGACCCAGTACTTC. The encoded protein is CSARVSGGETQYF.

V gene TRBV12-3 or TRBV12-4 combines with J gene TRBJ2-5, with 9 bases that match TRBD1. Unmatched junction bases numbered 10, after V lost 6 bases and J lost 2 bases. CDR3 size: 16 residues. The CDR3 region is CASSPITDRGQETQYF. The CDR3 bases are TGTGCCAGCAGCCCGATCACAGACAGGGGGCAAGAGACCCAGTACTTC.

The chain uses TRBV3-1 and TRBJ1-3; possible D gene TRBD1, 6 bases. This CDR3 has 14 residues. Looked up from germline, CDR1 is LGHDT and CDR2 is YNNKEL (reference sequence). Trimming pared 5 bases from V and 2 bases from J, leaving 10 bases between. The CDR3 loop reads CASSVGQTGNTIYF. The CDR3 DNA reads as TGTGCCAGCAGCGTCGGACAGACTGGAAACACCATATATTTT. Variable domain in full (rest from reference TRBV3-1 and TRBJ1-3): DTAVSQTPKYLVTQMGNDKSIKCEQNLGHDTMYWYKQDSKKFLKIMFSYNNKELIINETVPNRFSPKSPDKAHLNLHINSLELGDSAVYFCASSVGQTGNTIYFGEGSWLTVV.

The chain recombines TRBV4-2 with TRBJ2-5, with D uncertain. The V gene lost 0 bases and the J gene lost 7 bases, with 15 bases spanning the gap. CDR3 length equals 15 residues. Per the germline V gene, CDR1 is LGHNA and CDR2 is YNFKEQ. The CDR3 nucleotides read TGTGCCAGCAGCCAAGAAGGCCAACATTCCGGGACCCAGTACTTC. It specifies CASSQEGQHSGTQYF.

This clonotype was observed a few times. The chain has TRBV3-1 and TRBJ1-4; D unresolved. V lost 3 bases and J 8 bases, leaving 16 bases between the germline ends. The CDR3 sequence is 15 residues long. Per germline, CDR1 LGHDT and CDR2 YNNKEL (reference sequence). The DNA for the CDR3 is TGTGCCAGCAGCCATGGCCGCCTGGTGAGGGAAAAACTGTTTTTT. It encodes CASSHGRLVREKLFF.